This T cell receptor beta chain was recorded in a study of T-cell reconstitution after alpha-beta-depleted transplantation in children. Findings of the study overall: One year after transplant, T-cell counts and diversity came mostly from newly produced T cells. Some patients' high day-60 TCRbeta diversity was attributed to recipient cells surviving conditioning. About two months after transplant, alpha-beta T cells reportedly came from several hundred expanded graft clones.

In regard to this clonotype: What it recognizes is unknown.

Preparation of the TCRbeta library involved a method that used unique molecular identifiers. TCRdb re-called the PCR reads with MiXCR, one entry per CDR3 protein. This sample has hundreds of thousands of distinct CDR3 sequences, with 20% to 25% found just once. V lost 5 bases and J lost 1, with 12 bases in between. CDR3 length: 15 residues. Germline assignment: CDR1 SGHTA and CDR2 FQGNSA. This specimen consisted of PBMCs, mostly from graft donor cells, obtained 360 days after TCRalphabeta/CD19-depleted stem cell transplant. The chain has TRBV7-2 and TRBJ2-1; D may be TRBD2 (7 bases). The sequence was collected from a boy younger than two who had a stem cell transplant for acute myeloid leukemia, so the T cells may come from the graft donor. DNA for the CDR3: TGTGCCAGCAGCACCCGGGGGGCTTCCTACAATGAGCAGTTCTTC. It codes for CASSTRGASYNEQFF.